The sequence of this TCR beta chain was determined in a study of CD8 T cells in ankylosing spondylitis. Overall study findings and caveats: Disease-linked clones reportedly concentrated significantly in matched ankylosing spondylitis synovial fluid.

The table lists this clonotype with a count of one. The antigen remains unidentified. At one of its ends the junction is not consistent with the germline gene, which may arise from a read error. TCRdb re-analysed the 5' RACE reads in MiXCR, keeping a single row per CDR3 protein. The sample consists of about 260,000 distinct CDR3 sequences, roughly a quarter of them appearing once. Per germline, CDR1 DFQATT and CDR2 SNEGSKA (reference sequence). The CDR3 consists of 16 residues. The clonotype was recovered from a male donor with ankylosing spondylitis or in good health (not recorded which). Sequencing was done on a sample of blood, either unsorted or a sorted T cell fraction (not recorded which). V gene TRBV20-1 combines with J gene TRBJ2-7; TRBD1 matches at 9 bases. Written as DNA, the CDR3 is TGCTGTGCTATTCTGACAGGGGGTAAAGGGGGCTACGAGCAGTACTTC. This codes for CCAILTGGKGGYEQYF.